These T cell receptor beta chains were read from a single sample in a study of CD8+ T cells in alopecia areata. The data were produced by immunoSEQ multiplex PCR, yet TCRdb's version contains in-frame clones alone and is incomplete. The sample includes some 130,000 clones, roughly 50% of them seen just once. The source material was CD8+ T cells sorted from blood, sampled at week 0. All receptors derive from a human donor with alopecia areata. The CDR3 runs from the conserved cysteine through the conserved F or W. The D gene is left open where the match is weak. Only part of the rows carry a size: once, few, many, or a class if the clone is expanded.

v_call,clone_size,j_call,d_call,cdr3_aa,cdr3_nt
TRBV5-4,many,TRBJ1-1,.,CASSPGRDGKNTEAFF,TGTGCCAGCAGCCCGGGCCGGGACGGCAAGAACACTGAAGCTTTCTTT
TRBV29-1,.,TRBJ2-1,.,CSVEGTGTNNNEQFF,TGCAGCGTCGAAGGAACCGGGACCAACAACAATGAGCAGTTCTTC
TRBV29-1,.,TRBJ2-7,TRBD1,CSAGQGYEQYF,TGCAGCGCCGGACAGGGCTACGAGCAGTACTTC
TRBV7-6,.,TRBJ1-2,.,CASSLHFSYTF,TGTGCCAGCAGCCTACATTTCAGCTACACCTTC
TRBV7-6,.,TRBJ2-2,.,CASSPSGTGELFF,TGTGCCAGCAGCCCCTCGGGCACCGGGGAGCTGTTTTTT
TRBV30,.,TRBJ1-6,.,CAWGDDSPLHF,TGTGCCTGGGGCGACGATTCACCCCTCCACTTT
TRBV2,.,TRBJ2-7,.,CASSERKGRSAYEQYF,TGTGCCAGCAGTGAGAGGAAGGGCAGAAGCGCCTACGAGCAGTACTTC
TRBV9,once,TRBJ1-2,.,CASRGSGYGYTF,TGTGCCAGCAGGGGGTCGGGGTATGGCTACACCTTC
TRBV5-5,few,TRBJ1-1,.,CASSLGRNTEAFF,TGTGCCAGCAGCTTAGGTAGGAACACTGAAGCTTTCTTT
TRBV13,.,TRBJ1-2,TRBD1,CASSAGGGYTF,TGTGCCAGCAGCGCAGGGGGTGGCTACACCTTC
TRBV7-2,.,TRBJ1-6,.,CASSPIIRSYNSPLHF,TGTGCCAGCAGCCCGATCATACGGAGCTATAATTCACCCCTCCACTTT
TRBV15,.,TRBJ2-5,.,CATSRDGTLAETQYF,TGTGCCACCAGCAGAGACGGGACGTTGGCAGAGACCCAGTACTTC
TRBV4-3,.,TRBJ2-7,.,CASSKDLAYEQYF,TGCGCCAGCAGCAAGGACTTAGCCTACGAGCAGTACTTC
TRBV4-1,.,TRBJ2-6,.,CASSPYPDSGPGANVLTF,TGCGCCAGCAGCCCTTACCCAGACAGTGGACCTGGGGCCAACGTCCTGACTTTC
TRBV27,.,TRBJ1-5,.,CASSPPGPGGRNQPQHF,TGTGCCAGCAGTCCCCCGGGCCCCGGTGGGCGCAATCAGCCCCAGCATTTT
TRBV12-5,.,TRBJ2-5,TRBD1,CASGAGGQGRETQYF,TGTGCTAGTGGGGCTGGGGGACAGGGGAGAGAGACCCAGTACTTC
TRBV4-1,.,TRBJ1-1,.,CASSQVGGTEAFF,TGCGCCAGCAGCCAAGTGGGGGGAACTGAAGCTTTCTTT
TRBV4-1,.,TRBJ2-7,.,CASSLRDTTYEQYF,TGCGCCAGCAGCCTCCGGGACACCACCTACGAGCAGTACTTC
TRBV29-1,.,TRBJ2-1,.,CSVVKGTTYNEQFF,TGCAGCGTTGTGAAAGGGACCACCTACAATGAGCAGTTCTTC
TRBV7-6,few,TRBJ2-1,TRBD2,CASSFVASGVPREQFF,TGTGCCAGCAGCTTTGTTGCTAGCGGGGTGCCGAGGGAGCAGTTCTTC
TRBV6-5,.,TRBJ2-7,TRBD1,CASSIGQAAYEQYF,TGTGCCAGCAGCATTGGACAGGCCGCCTACGAGCAGTACTTC
TRBV29-1,.,TRBJ1-1,.,CSSISGTRTEAFF,TGCAGCTCAATCAGTGGTACGAGAACTGAAGCTTTCTTT
TRBV7-2,.,TRBJ2-3,.,CASSVGLVPYADTQYF,TGTGCCAGCAGCGTAGGACTGGTTCCCTATGCAGATACGCAGTATTTT
TRBV27,.,TRBJ2-3,.,CASSLVRGDTDTQYF,TGTGCCAGCAGTCTTGTCAGGGGGGACACAGATACGCAGTATTTT
TRBV29-1,.,TRBJ1-1,.,CSVEDRLEGNTEAFF,TGCAGCGTTGAAGACCGTCTCGAGGGGAACACTGAAGCTTTCTTT
TRBV7-2,.,TRBJ2-7,TRBD1,CASSLAGQGAREQYF,TGTGCCAGCAGCCTAGCCGGACAGGGGGCGCGGGAGCAGTACTTC
TRBV7-9,few,TRBJ1-1,.,CASSSDTYTEAFF,TGTGCCAGCAGCTCGGACACCTACACTGAAGCTTTCTTT
TRBV9,once,TRBJ1-1,.,CASSVGSMNTEAFF,TGTGCCAGCAGCGTAGGCAGCATGAACACTGAAGCTTTCTTT
TRBV7-6,.,TRBJ2-7,TRBD2,CASSFGTSGHPYEQYF,TGTGCCAGCAGCTTTGGGACTAGCGGACACCCCTACGAGCAGTACTTC
TRBV9,.,TRBJ1-6,.,CASSVEQGRSPLHF,TGTGCCAGCAGCGTAGAACAGGGCAGATCACCCCTCCACTTT
TRBV7-8,.,TRBJ2-1,.,CASSLAAVRDEQFF,TGTGCCAGCAGCTTGGCGGCGGTTCGGGATGAGCAGTTCTTC
TRBV9,.,TRBJ1-1,.,CASSVEDSGHEAFF,TGTGCCAGCAGCGTAGAGGACAGCGGTCATGAAGCTTTCTTT
TRBV29-1,.,TRBJ2-7,TRBD1,CSVEEGQGTYEQYF,TGCAGCGTTGAAGAGGGACAGGGTACCTACGAGCAGTACTTC
TRBV7-6,.,TRBJ2-7,TRBD1,CASSLSTGDTYEQYF,TGTGCCAGCAGCTTATCGACAGGGGACACCTACGAGCAGTACTTC
TRBV6-5,.,TRBJ1-6,.,CASNPLWAYNSPLHF,TGTGCCAGCAATCCGCTGTGGGCTTATAATTCACCCCTCCACTTT
TRBV7-9,few,TRBJ1-1,.,CASSPQTVLNTEAFF,TGTGCCAGCAGCCCACAGACAGTTTTGAACACTGAAGCTTTCTTT
TRBV9,.,TRBJ2-1,TRBD1,CASSAGTGSYNEQFF,TGTGCCAGCAGCGCAGGGACAGGGTCCTACAATGAGCAGTTCTTC
TRBV18,few,TRBJ1-6,.,CASSPPVSGRKGSPLHF,TGTGCCAGCTCACCACCGGTCTCAGGGAGGAAAGGTTCACCCCTCCACTTT
TRBV27,.,TRBJ2-1,TRBD2,CASSQGTSVNEQFF,TGTGCCAGCAGCCAAGGGACTAGCGTGAATGAGCAGTTCTTC
TRBV2,.,TRBJ1-1,.,CASEVGYRGGSNTEAFF,TGTGCCAGCGAGGTTGGATACCGCGGGGGGTCGAACACTGAAGCTTTCTTT
TRBV29-1,.,TRBJ1-1,.,CSAREGTEAFF,TGCAGCGCCAGAGAGGGGACTGAAGCTTTCTTT
TRBV27,.,TRBJ2-3,.,CASSPLQTDTSTDTQYF,TGTGCCAGCAGCCCACTCCAGACAGATACTAGCACAGATACGCAGTATTTT
TRBV6-5,.,TRBJ1-2,.,CASSSGFNYGYTF,TGTGCCAGCAGCTCGGGATTTAACTATGGCTACACCTTC
TRBV13,.,TRBJ1-2,TRBD1,CASSGQGYGYTF,TGTGCCAGCAGCGGACAGGGCTATGGCTACACCTTC
TRBV9,.,TRBJ1-6,TRBD1,CASSVIGQGDSPLHF,TGTGCCAGCAGCGTAATAGGGCAGGGGGATTCACCCCTCCACTTT
TRBV6-5,few,TRBJ2-7,.,CASSYSVTGYEQYF,TGTGCCAGCAGTTACTCAGTGACAGGTTACGAGCAGTACTTC
TRBV30,.,TRBJ2-4,.,CAWSGGAKNIQYF,TGTGCCTGGAGTGGCGGGGCCAAAAACATTCAGTACTTC
TRBV13,.,TRBJ2-7,.,CASSLGEPYEQYF,TGTGCCAGCAGCTTAGGGGAACCCTACGAGCAGTACTTC